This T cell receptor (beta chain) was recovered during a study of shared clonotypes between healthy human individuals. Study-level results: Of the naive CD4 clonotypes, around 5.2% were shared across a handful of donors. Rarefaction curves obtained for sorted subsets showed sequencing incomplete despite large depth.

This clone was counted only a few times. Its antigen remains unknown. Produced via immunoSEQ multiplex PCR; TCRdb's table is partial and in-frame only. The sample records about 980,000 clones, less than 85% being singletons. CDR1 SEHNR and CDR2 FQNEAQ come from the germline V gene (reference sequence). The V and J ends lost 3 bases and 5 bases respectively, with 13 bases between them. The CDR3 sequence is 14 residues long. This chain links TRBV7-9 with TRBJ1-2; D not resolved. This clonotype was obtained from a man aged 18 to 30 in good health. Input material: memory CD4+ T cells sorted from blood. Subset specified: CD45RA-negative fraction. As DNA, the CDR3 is TGTGCCAGCAGCTTGGATGGGATGATTTATGGCTACACCTTC. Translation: CASSLDGMIYGYTF.